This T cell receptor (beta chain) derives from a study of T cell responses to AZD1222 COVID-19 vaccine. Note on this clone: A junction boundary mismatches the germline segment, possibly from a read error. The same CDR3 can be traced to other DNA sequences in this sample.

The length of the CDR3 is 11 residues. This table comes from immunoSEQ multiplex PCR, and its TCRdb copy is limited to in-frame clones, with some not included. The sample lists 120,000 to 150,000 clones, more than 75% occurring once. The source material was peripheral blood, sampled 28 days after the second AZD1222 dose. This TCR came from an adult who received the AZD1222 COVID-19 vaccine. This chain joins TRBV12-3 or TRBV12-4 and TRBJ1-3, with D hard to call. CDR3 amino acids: CASSLGGTIYF. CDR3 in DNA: TGTGCCAGCAGCTTAGGAGGCACCATATATTTT.